These 30 T cell receptor beta chains were sequenced from one sample in a study of blood T cell repertoires in COVID-19. TCRdb's copy holds only in-frame clones and misses some; the assay was immunoSEQ multiplex PCR. The sample gives approximately 230,000 clones, roughly 89% of which show up once; roughly 4% is in the top ten. The source material was PBMCs or T cells enriched from blood (not recorded which). All receptors derive from a woman aged 25 to 39 who had recovered from COVID-19.

The genes are TRBV7-8 and TRBJ2-7, with D maybe TRBD2 (6 bases). Germline assignment: CDR1 SGHVS and CDR2 FQNEAQ. V was trimmed by 3 bases and J by 0 bases, leaving 12 bases between them. The CDR3 consists of 15 residues. CDR3 loop: CASSFERVSSYEQYF. CDR3 in DNA: TGTGCCAGCAGCTTCGAGCGGGTTTCCTCCTACGAGCAGTACTTC.

The chain uses TRBV6-5 and TRBJ1-1; 12 bases are a match to TRBD1. Germline CDR1 and CDR2: MNHEY and SVGAGI. This CDR3 has 14 amino acids. V lost 10 bases and J lost 5; bases outside the gene matches: 8. The DNA for the CDR3 is TGTGCCACCTCGGGACAGGGGGCGAGGACTGAAGCTTTCTTT. The encoded protein is CATSGQGARTEAFF.

Here the CDR3 reads CASSQGVVSTGGGNGYTF. In DNA, the CDR3 is TGTGCCAGCAGCCAAGGGGTTGTAAGTACAGGGGGCGGCAATGGCTACACCTTC. The rearrangement joins TRBV3-1 (or the pseudogene TRBV3-2) to TRBJ1-2; the match to TRBD1 covers 9 bases. CDR1 is LGHDT, CDR2 YNNKEL, per germline (reference sequence). The V gene end was trimmed by 1 base and the J gene end by 6 bases; junction bases not matched to a gene: 15. This CDR3 spans 18 amino acids.

The chain joins TRBV27 to TRBJ1-2, with D maybe TRBD1 (5 bases). This CDR3 comprises 16 residues. Germline V gene data show CDR1 as MNHEY and CDR2 as SMNVEV (reference sequence). V lost 0 bases and J lost 4, with 15 bases in between. The CDR3 DNA is TGTGCCAGCAGTTTATCGAGGACGGGGGTGGTCTATGGCTACACCTTC. This translates into CASSLSRTGVVYGYTF.

A few counts support this clone. The rearrangement uses TRBV29-1 and TRBJ1-1; TRBD1 might be the D (6 bases). Germline V lookup: CDR1 SQVTM, CDR2 ANQGSEA. The CDR3 covers 11 residues. The CDR3 DNA is TGCAGTACCTATGGTGGGACAGAAGCTTTCTTT. Its translation: CSTYGGTEAFF.

The chain links TRBV9 to TRBJ2-1, with D maybe TRBD2 (6 bases). Germline CDR1 and CDR2: SGDLS and YYNGEE. V was trimmed by 4 bases and J by 6 bases, leaving 17 bases between them. The CDR3 is made up of 15 amino acids. CDR3 loop: CASSSTGSLPNEQFF. CDR3 DNA: TGTGCCAGCAGCTCAACCGGGAGCCTGCCCAATGAGCAGTTCTTC.

The chain employs TRBV18 and TRBJ1-1; 8 positions agree with TRBD1. CDR3 length equals 16 residues. The ends lost 3 bases at V and 2 bases at J; junction bases unmatched: 8. Per germline, CDR1 KGHSH and CDR2 LQKENI. The CDR3 bases are TGTGCCAGCTCACCCTCTAACAGGGGGGTAAACACTGAAGCTTTCTTT. It translates to CASSPSNRGVNTEAFF.

Remarks on this clone: Germline is not matched at one junction end, which may reflect a read error. This chain connects TRBV5-4 to TRBJ2-1; TRBD1 is a possible D gene (7 bases). This CDR3 contains 15 residues. Looked up from germline, CDR1 is SGHNT and CDR2 is YYREEE (reference sequence). CDR3 bases: TGTGCCGGCAGCTTGCGGGGTGGGACAGTAAGGGAGCAGTTCTTC. Encoded protein: CAGSLRGGTVREQFF.

The chain recombines TRBV5-4 with TRBJ1-1; D not resolved. This CDR3 spans 16 amino acids. Germline-derived CDR1 and CDR2 are SGHNT and YYREEE (reference sequence). Trimming shortened V by 0 bases and J by 0 bases, and 12 bases separated the two germline ends. The DNA of the CDR3 is TGTGCCAGCAGCTTGGACGGAGGCTCTATGAACACTGAAGCTTTCTTT. Its protein is CASSLDGGSMNTEAFF.

The chain employs TRBV28 and TRBJ2-7; TRBD2 aligns across 9 bases. This CDR3 is built from 16 residues. Germline V gives CDR1 MDHEN, CDR2 SYDVKM. The junction had 14 bases not matched to a gene; V was cut back by 7 bases and J by 4 bases. For the CDR3, the DNA is TGTGCCAGCACGAACCCACCGCGGGAGGGATTGTACGAGCAGTACTTC. This sequence encodes CASTNPPREGLYEQYF.

V and J are TRBV24-1 and TRBJ2-1; 11 bases are shared with TRBD2. The V segment lost 3 bases and the J segment 8 bases; nucleotides outside the gene matches: 11. Germline V gives CDR1 KGHDR, CDR2 SFDVKD. The CDR3 consists of 17 residues. The CDR3 region is CATSDRSLAGAVDEQFF. In DNA, the CDR3 is TGTGCCACCAGTGATCGCTCACTAGCGGGAGCGGTAGATGAGCAGTTCTTC.

V usage is TRBV6-6 and J usage is TRBJ1-6; D not resolved. Trimming cost V 5 bases and J 8 bases, with 10 bases left between them. This CDR3 region has 13 residues. Germline V gene lookup returns CDR1 MNHNY and CDR2 SVGAGI (reference sequence). Here the CDR3 DNA reads TGTGCCAGCAGTCCCCCATCGGATTCACCCCTCCACTTT. Translating gives CASSPPSDSPLHF.

The genes are TRBV18 and TRBJ1-2; D is unclear. This CDR3 contains 14 residues. CDR1 is KGHSH and CDR2 is LQKENI in the germline V gene. Trimming left V 2 bases short and J 1 base short, with 8 bases between. In nucleotides, the CDR3 is TGTGCCAGCTCACCAGGGCGAGATAACTATGGCTACACCTTC. Protein: CASSPGRDNYGYTF.

The CDR3 is CATSREGGGSSPLHF. The CDR3, as DNA: TGTGCCACCAGCAGAGAAGGCGGGGGATCGTCACCCCTCCACTTT. The V gene is TRBV15, the J gene TRBJ1-6, with a possible D match to TRBD1 (5 bases). The germline gives CDR1 LNHNV, CDR2 YYDKDF (reference sequence). The V end lost 0 bases, the J end lost 10 bases, and 13 bases lay between the germline ends. The length of the CDR3 is 15 residues.

The gene calls are TRBV18 and TRBJ1-1, with 7 bases lining up with TRBD1. Germline trimming cut 3 bases from V and 2 bases from J; bases unmatched to any gene: 6. The germline gives CDR1 KGHSH, CDR2 LQKENI. The CDR3 runs 15 residues. The CDR3 protein is CASSPTGYRNTEAFF. CDR3 nucleotide sequence: TGTGCCAGCTCACCGACAGGGTATCGAAACACTGAAGCTTTCTTT.

The chain is built from TRBV7-2 and TRBJ2-3; D possibly corresponds to TRBD1 (5 bases). This CDR3 comprises 16 residues. V was cut by 0 bases and J by 2 bases, with 12 bases left in between. Per the germline V gene, CDR1 is SGHTA and CDR2 is FQGNSA. The CDR3 loop reads CASSLAGPKDTDTQYF. CDR3 nucleotide sequence: TGTGCCAGCAGCTTAGCGGGGCCCAAGGACACAGATACGCAGTATTTT. Full variable domain (outside the CDR3, taken from reference TRBV7-2 and TRBJ2-3): GAGVSQSPSNKVTEKGKDVELRCDPISGHTALYWYRQSLGQGLEFLIYFQGNSAPDKSGLPSDRFSAERTGGSVSTLTIQRTQQEDSAVYLCASSLAGPKDTDTQYFGPGTRLTVL.

This chain uses TRBV19 with TRBJ2-2, with a possible D match to TRBD1 (5 bases). The CDR3 spans 15 residues. Germline values: CDR1 LNHDA, CDR2 SQIVND (reference sequence). With 4 bases removed from V and 5 bases from J, the gap between germline ends came to 14 bases. CDR3 amino acids: CASSTPGRVTGELFF. CDR3 nucleotides: TGTGCCAGTAGTACCCCGGGCAGGGTAACCGGGGAGCTGTTTTTT.

The chain joins TRBV21-1 to TRBJ1-5; whether TRBD1, the table's D call, matches the DNA was not checked. TRBV21-1 is labeled a pseudogene. The CDR3 is 16 residues long. CDR3 residues: CASTKTGVEGNQPQHF. The CDR3, as DNA: TGTGCCAGCACCAAGACAGGGGTGGAAGGCAATCAGCCCCAGCATTTT.

V and J are TRBV19 and TRBJ2-3, with D unresolved. CDR1 and CDR2 (germline): LNHDA, SQIVND (reference sequence). The germline V and J ends were trimmed by 2 bases and 4 bases, with 7 bases remaining between them. CDR3 size: 13 residues. The CDR3 protein is CASSISYADTQYF. The CDR3 nucleotides read TGTGCCAGTAGTATATCCTACGCAGATACGCAGTATTTT.

The chain couples TRBV29-1 to TRBJ1-2, with TRBD1 matching over 7 bases. V shed 3 bases and J 5 bases; nucleotides not matched to a gene: 3. This CDR3 is 12 amino acids long. Germline-derived CDR1 and CDR2 are SQVTM and ANQGSEA. CDR3 coding DNA: TGCAGCGTTGAGGGGACAGCTTATGGCTACACCTTC. Its translation is CSVEGTAYGYTF. Filled out from reference TRBV29-1 and TRBJ1-2, the complete variable domain reads SAVISQKPSRDICQRGTSLTIQCQVDSQVTMMFWYRQQPGQSLTLIATANQGSEATYESGFVIDKFPISRPNLTFSTLTVSNMSPEDSSIYLCSVEGTAYGYTFGSGTRLTVV.

The chain links TRBV10-3 to TRBJ2-5; TRBD1 agrees at 9 bases. The CDR3 consists of 15 residues. The germline V gene has CDR1 ENHRY and CDR2 SYGVKD. V trimming: 10 bases; J trimming: 0 bases; junction bases outside the gene matches: 9. In DNA form, the CDR3 reads TGTGCCAGCTGCCGGGACAGGGATAACCAAGAGACCCAGTACTTC. As protein: CASCRDRDNQETQYF.

CDR3 DNA sequence: TGTGCCAGCAGGACGGGGACTAGCGAGTACAATGAGCAGTTCTTC. Amino acid sequence: CASRTGTSEYNEQFF. The V gene is TRBV27, the J gene TRBJ2-1; TRBD2 matches at 10 bases. CDR1 is MNHEY and CDR2 is SMNVEV in the germline V gene (reference sequence). This CDR3 region has 15 residues. V dropped 6 bases and J dropped 4; count of bases not matched to a gene: 6.

V is TRBV3-1 (or the pseudogene TRBV3-2) and J is TRBJ1-1, with unresolved D. Trimming cost V 1 base and J 0 bases, with 9 bases left between them. The CDR3 is 15 amino acids. The germline V gene encodes CDR1 LGHDT and CDR2 YNNKEL (reference sequence). The CDR3 reads CASSQGTGLNTEAFF. DNA for the CDR3: TGTGCCAGCAGCCAAGGCACGGGATTGAACACTGAAGCTTTCTTT.

The gene calls are TRBV6-5 and TRBJ2-1, with D possibly TRBD2 on 7 matching bases. Germline values: CDR1 MNHEY, CDR2 SVGAGI. Trimming removed 8 bases at V and 4 bases at J, with 18 bases between. The CDR3 spans 15 residues. The CDR3 spells CASGAQGGGYNEQFF. In DNA, the CDR3 is TGTGCCAGCGGCGCTCAGGGAGGGGGTTACAATGAGCAGTTCTTC.

This sequence joins TRBV9 and TRBJ1-2; no reliable D call. V dropped 3 bases and J dropped 5 bases, with 5 bases sitting between them. The CDR3 has 11 residues. Germline CDR1 SGDLS, CDR2 YYNGEE. CDR3 loop: CASSALYGYTF. In DNA, the CDR3 is TGTGCCAGCAGCGCACTATATGGCTACACCTTC.

V is TRBV18 and J is TRBJ1-1; D remains unclear. The germline V gene encodes CDR1 KGHSH and CDR2 LQKENI. Trimming left V 3 bases short and J 5 bases short, with 19 bases between. This CDR3 comprises 16 residues. The CDR3 is CASSPRPIEGGTEAFF. The CDR3 coding sequence is TGTGCCAGCTCACCCCGTCCCATTGAGGGAGGTACTGAAGCTTTCTTT.

In its sample, this clone was seen many times. This chain uses TRBV6-5 with TRBJ2-1, with 8 bases identical to TRBD1. V lost 8 bases and J lost 9; bases outside the gene matches: 9. CDR1 is MNHEY and CDR2 is SVGAGI in the germline V gene. The CDR3 totals 13 residues. CDR3: CASGTGPSSEQFF. The CDR3 DNA reads as TGTGCCAGCGGGACAGGTCCCTCAAGTGAGCAGTTCTTC.

V gene TRBV3-1 (or the pseudogene TRBV3-2) combines with J gene TRBJ1-2; D may be TRBD1 (5 bases). The CDR3 spans 21 residues. Germline values: CDR1 LGHDT, CDR2 YNNKEL (reference sequence). The ends were cut back, 1 base at V and 7 bases at J, with 34 bases in the middle. The CDR3 reads CASSQAVGRLLCYPGLCGYTF. The CDR3, as DNA: TGTGCCAGCAGCCAAGCGGTGGGGCGGCTCCTATGTTATCCCGGCCTATGTGGCTACACCTTC.

This clone was seen just once. The J gene is TRBJ1-5, the V gene TRBV27; TRBD1 is a possible D gene (5 bases). V shed 5 bases and J shed 6 bases, with 11 bases lying between them. This CDR3 region has 13 residues. The germline V gene encodes CDR1 MNHEY and CDR2 SMNVEV (reference sequence). CDR3 nucleotide sequence: TGTGCCAGCAGTCCGGGGGAAGGTCAGCCCCAGCATTTT. Residues: CASSPGEGQPQHF.

The V gene is TRBV27, the J gene TRBJ1-1, with 7 bases identical to TRBD1. The V gene end was trimmed by 5 bases and the J gene end by 6 bases; junction bases not matched to a gene: 6. From germline, CDR1 is MNHEY and CDR2 SMNVEV (reference sequence). The CDR3 spans 13 residues. The CDR3 here is CASSLRGLPEAFF. CDR3 nucleotide sequence: TGTGCCAGCAGTCTGAGGGGGCTTCCTGAAGCTTTCTTT.